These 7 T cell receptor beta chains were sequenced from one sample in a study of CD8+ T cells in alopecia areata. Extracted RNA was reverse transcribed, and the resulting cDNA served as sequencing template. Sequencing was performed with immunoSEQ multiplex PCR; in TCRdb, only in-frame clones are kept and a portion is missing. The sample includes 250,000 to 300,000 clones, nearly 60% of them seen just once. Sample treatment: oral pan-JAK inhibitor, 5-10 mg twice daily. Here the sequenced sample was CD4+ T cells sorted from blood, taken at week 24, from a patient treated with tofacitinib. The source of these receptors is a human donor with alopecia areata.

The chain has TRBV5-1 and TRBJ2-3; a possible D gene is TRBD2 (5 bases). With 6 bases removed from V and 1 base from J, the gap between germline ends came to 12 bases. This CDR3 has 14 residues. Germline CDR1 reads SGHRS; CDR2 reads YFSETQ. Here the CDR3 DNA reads TGCGCCAGCACCTCCTTCGGGGGCACAGATACGCAGTATTTT. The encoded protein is CASTSFGGTDTQYF.

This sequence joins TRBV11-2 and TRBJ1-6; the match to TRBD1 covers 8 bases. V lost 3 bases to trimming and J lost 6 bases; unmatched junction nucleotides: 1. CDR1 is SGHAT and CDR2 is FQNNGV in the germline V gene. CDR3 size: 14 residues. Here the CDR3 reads CASSFGQGNSPLHF. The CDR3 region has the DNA TGTGCCAGCAGCTTCGGACAGGGTAATTCACCCCTCCACTTT.

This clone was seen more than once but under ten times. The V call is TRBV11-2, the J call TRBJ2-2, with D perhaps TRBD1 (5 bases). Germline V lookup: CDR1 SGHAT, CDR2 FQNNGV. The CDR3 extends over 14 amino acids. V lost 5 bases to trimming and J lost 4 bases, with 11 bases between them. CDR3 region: CASSPLTATGELFF. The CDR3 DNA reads TGTGCCAGCAGCCCCCTGACAGCCACCGGGGAGCTGTTTTTT. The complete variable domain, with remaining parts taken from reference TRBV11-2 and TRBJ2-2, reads EAGVAQSPRYKIIEKRQSVAFWCNPISGHATLYWYQQILGQGPKLLIQFQNNGVVDDSQLPKDRFSAERLKGVDSTLKIQPAKLEDSAVYLCASSPLTATGELFFGEGSRLTVL.

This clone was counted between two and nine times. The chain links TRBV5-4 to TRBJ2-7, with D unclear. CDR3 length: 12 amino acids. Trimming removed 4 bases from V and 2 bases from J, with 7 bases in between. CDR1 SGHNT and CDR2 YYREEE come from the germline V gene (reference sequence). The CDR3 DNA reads TGTGCCAGCAGCCAGGACGCCTACGAGCAGTACTTC. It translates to CASSQDAYEQYF. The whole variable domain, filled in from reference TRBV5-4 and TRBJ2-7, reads ETGVTQSPTHLIKTRGQQVTLRCSSQSGHNTVSWYQQALGQGPQFIFQYYREEENGRGNFPPRFSGLQFPNYSSELNVNALELDDSALYLCASSQDAYEQYFGPGTRLTVT.

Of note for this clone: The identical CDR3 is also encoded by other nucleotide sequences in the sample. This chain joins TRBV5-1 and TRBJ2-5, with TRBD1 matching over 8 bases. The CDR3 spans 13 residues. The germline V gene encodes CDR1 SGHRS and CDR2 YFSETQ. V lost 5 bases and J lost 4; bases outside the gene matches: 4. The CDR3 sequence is CASSSDRGETQYF. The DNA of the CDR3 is TGCGCCAGCAGTTCCGACAGGGGAGAGACCCAGTACTTC.

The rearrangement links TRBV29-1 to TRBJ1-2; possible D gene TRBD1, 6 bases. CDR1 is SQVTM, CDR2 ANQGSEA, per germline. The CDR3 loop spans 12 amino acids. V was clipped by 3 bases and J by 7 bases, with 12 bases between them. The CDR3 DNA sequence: TGCAGCGTTGATTCCGGGGGCGGTGGCTACACCTTC. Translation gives CSVDSGGGGYTF.

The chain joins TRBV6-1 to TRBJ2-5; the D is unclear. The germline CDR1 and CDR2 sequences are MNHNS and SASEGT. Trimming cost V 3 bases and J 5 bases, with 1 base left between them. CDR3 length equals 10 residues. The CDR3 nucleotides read TGTGCCAGCAGTGATGAGACCCAGTACTTC. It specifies CASSDETQYF.